The TCR beta chain described here comes from a study of persistence of HIV-infected CD4 T cells. Overall study: CD4+ T cells responding to CMV or HIV-1 Gag were isolated. Study-level results: Compared with CD3/CD28-stimulated cells, CMV- and Gag-responding cells showed lower TCRbeta richness.

The immunoSEQ assay was version 4, run in survey mode. Repertoires were generated with immunoSEQ multiplex PCR, while TCRdb's copy carries only in-frame clones and drops some. The sample shows 40,000 to 50,000 clones, around 80% of them seen only once. Lysates of CMV-infected fibroblasts at approximately 9.4 ug/mL stimulated these cells. CD40L/CD69 double-negative CD45RO-high memory CD4+ T cells were collected. For at least 4 years, plasma HIV-1 RNA was undetectable (<50 copies/mL). This clone appeared a single time. The antigen remains unidentified. The TCR was taken from an adult man with HIV who was CMV-seropositive. Specimen: CD4+ T cells sorted from PBMCs after roughly 18-hour stimulation, collected from a patient who received antiretroviral therapy.

Written as DNA, the CDR3 is TGTGCCAGCAGCCTGAAGACCTGGGACACTGAAGCTTTCTTT. Encoded protein: CASSLKTWDTEAFF. This rearrangement joins TRBV7-9 to TRBJ1-1; D call uncertain. Per germline, CDR1 SEHNR and CDR2 FQNEAQ (reference sequence). Trimming cost V 5 bases and J 3 bases, with 13 bases left between them. This CDR3 spans 14 amino acids.